The source of this TCR beta chain is a study of shared clonotypes between healthy human individuals. About the research overall: The plates for each donor numbered three CD4 naive, three CD4 memory, two CD8 naive and one CD8 memory.

The study, taken as a whole, reports: Estimated clonotype richness was generally higher in naive than memory subsets.

In regard to this clone: The antigen is not known.

V lost 8 bases, J lost 4 bases, and 11 bases lay in between. The CDR3 is 12 amino acids. Germline V gene lookup returns CDR1 LNHDA and CDR2 SQIVND (reference sequence). The data were produced by immunoSEQ multiplex PCR, yet TCRdb's version contains in-frame clones alone and is incomplete. The sample has some 650,000 clones; approximately 97% are singletons. The receptor was derived from a woman in her twenties or thirties in good health. Material: naive CD4+ T cells sorted from blood. Subset defined: CD45RA+ positively selected. The genes are TRBV19 and TRBJ1-2, with D hard to call. Here the CDR3 DNA reads TGTGCCAGTCGGGCGGCCCTCTATGGCTACACCTTC. This gives the protein CASRAALYGYTF. Based on the CDR3 plus reference TRBV19 and TRBJ1-2, the full variable domain is DGGITQSPKYLFRKEGQNVTLSCEQNLNHDAMYWYRQDPGQGLRLIYYSQIVNDFQKGDIAEGYSVSREKKESFPLTVTSAQKNPTAFYLCASRAALYGYTFGSGTRLTVV.